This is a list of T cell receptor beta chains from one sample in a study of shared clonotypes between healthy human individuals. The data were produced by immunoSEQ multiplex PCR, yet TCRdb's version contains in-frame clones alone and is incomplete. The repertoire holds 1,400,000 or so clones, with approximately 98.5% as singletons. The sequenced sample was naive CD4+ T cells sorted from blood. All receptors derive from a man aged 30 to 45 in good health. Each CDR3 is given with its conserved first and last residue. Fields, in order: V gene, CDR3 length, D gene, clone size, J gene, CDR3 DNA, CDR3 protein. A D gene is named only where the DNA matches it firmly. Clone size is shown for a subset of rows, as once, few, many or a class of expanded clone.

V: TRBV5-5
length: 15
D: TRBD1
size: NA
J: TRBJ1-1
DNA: TGTGCCAGCAGCCCCCCCGGACAGGGGTACACTGAAGCTTTCTTT
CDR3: CASSPPGQGYTEAFF

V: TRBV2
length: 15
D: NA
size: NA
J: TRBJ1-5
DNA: TGTGCCAGCAGTGAAGCAGCCAGGGGCCATCAGCCCCAGCATTTT
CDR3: CASSEAARGHQPQHF

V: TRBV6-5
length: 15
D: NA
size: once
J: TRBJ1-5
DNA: TGTGCCAGCAGTCGTTTCACCCCTCCAGATCAGCCCCAGCATTTT
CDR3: CASSRFTPPDQPQHF

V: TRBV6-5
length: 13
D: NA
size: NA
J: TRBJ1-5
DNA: TGTGCCAGCAGTTACTCGAGGGGTGAGGCCCAGCATTTT
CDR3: CASSYSRGEAQHF

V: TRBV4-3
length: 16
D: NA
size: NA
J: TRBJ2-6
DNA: TGCGCCAGCAGCCAGGACGTTTTCTCTGGGGCCAACGTCCTGACTTTC
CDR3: CASSQDVFSGANVLTF

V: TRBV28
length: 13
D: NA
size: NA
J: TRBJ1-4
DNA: TGTGCCAGTACAAGGGCCTTATATGAAAAACTGTTTTTT
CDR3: CASTRALYEKLFF

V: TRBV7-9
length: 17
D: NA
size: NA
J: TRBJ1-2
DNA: TGTGCCAGCAGCTTAGGTCCCTTCAGGGATCTCGACTATGGCTACACCTTC
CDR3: CASSLGPFRDLDYGYTF

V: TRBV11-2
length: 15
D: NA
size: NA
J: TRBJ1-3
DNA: TGTGCCAGCAGCTTAGGGCCATTGCGTGGAAACACCATATATTTT
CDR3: CASSLGPLRGNTIYF

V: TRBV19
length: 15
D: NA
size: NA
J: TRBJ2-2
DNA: TGTGCCAGTGGGGTAGGCGGAGCGAACACCGGGGAGCTGTTTTTT
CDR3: CASGVGGANTGELFF

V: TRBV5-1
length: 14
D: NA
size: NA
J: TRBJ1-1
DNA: TGCGCCAGCAGCTTGAGGTGGGGGGACACTGAAGCTTTCTTT
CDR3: CASSLRWGDTEAFF

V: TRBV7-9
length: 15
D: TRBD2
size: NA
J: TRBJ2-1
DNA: TGTGCCAGCAGCAAAAGCGGGAGTGGGTACAATGAGCAGTTCTTC
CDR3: CASSKSGSGYNEQFF

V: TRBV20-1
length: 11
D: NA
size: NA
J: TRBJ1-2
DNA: TGCAGTGCTAGGCGTTCTAAAGAATACACCTTC
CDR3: CSARRSKEYTF

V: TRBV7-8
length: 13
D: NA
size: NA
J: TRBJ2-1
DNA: TGTGCCAGCAGCTTAGTAGGGCATGGCGGGCGGTTCTTC
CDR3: CASSLVGHGGRFF

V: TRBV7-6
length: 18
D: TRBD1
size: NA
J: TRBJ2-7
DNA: TGTGCCAGCAGCCCCAGGATCGGTCGGGACAGGGGCTCCTACGAGCAGTACTTC
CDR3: CASSPRIGRDRGSYEQYF

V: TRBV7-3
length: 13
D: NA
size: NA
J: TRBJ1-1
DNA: TGTGCCAGCAGCCCTAGGGGGAACACTGAAGCTTTCTTT
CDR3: CASSPRGNTEAFF

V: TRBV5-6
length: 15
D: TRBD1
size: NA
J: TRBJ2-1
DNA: TGTGCCAGCAGCCTGCCGGGACAGGGTTACAATGAGCAGTTCTTC
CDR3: CASSLPGQGYNEQFF

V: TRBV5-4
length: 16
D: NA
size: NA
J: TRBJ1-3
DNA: TGTGCCAGCAGCTTGCGAGGGGCTAGGGCTGGAAACACCATATATTTT
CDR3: CASSLRGARAGNTIYF

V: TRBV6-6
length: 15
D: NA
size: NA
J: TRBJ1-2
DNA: TGTGCCAGCAGTTACCCACAGGGAGTTGGCTATGGCTACACCTTC
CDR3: CASSYPQGVGYGYTF

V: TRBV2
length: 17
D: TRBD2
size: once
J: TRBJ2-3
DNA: TGTGCCAGCAGTGACCCCGGGACTAGCGGTAGCACAGATACGCAGTATTTT
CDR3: CASSDPGTSGSTDTQYF

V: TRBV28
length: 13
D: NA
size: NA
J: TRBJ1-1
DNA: TGTGCCAGCAGTTTATCATTGGTTCCTGAAGCTTTCTTT
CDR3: CASSLSLVPEAFF

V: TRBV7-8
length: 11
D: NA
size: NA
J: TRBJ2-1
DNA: TGTGCCAGCAGCCTTAGGGCTGAGCAGTTCTTC
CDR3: CASSLRAEQFF